A selection of T cell receptor beta chains follows, all from one sample in a study of CD8 T cells in acute hepatitis C reinfection. Data came from immunoSEQ multiplex PCR; TCRdb stores just in-frame clones and leaves some out. The sample shows 30,000 to 45,000 clones, 70% to 90% of them seen only once. The specimen was naive CD8+ T cells from PBMCs. Receptors were obtained from a woman aged 18-30 years who spontaneously cleared hepatitis C infection. CDR3s include the opening cysteine and the closing phenylalanine or tryptophan. The D gene is left open where the match is weak. Size is stated for part of the rows, as once, few or many counts, or as a class when the clone is expanded.

>-|TRBV2|TRBJ1-2|-
CASSEWQANYGYTF
TGTGCCAGCAGTGAATGGCAGGCTAACTATGGCTACACCTTC
>-|TRBV27|TRBJ1-2|-
CASSFDPGNGYTF
TGTGCCAGCAGTTTTGACCCGGGGAATGGCTACACCTTC
>once|TRBV10-2|TRBJ1-1|-
CASSSGAEAFF
TGCGCCAGCAGTTCAGGGGCTGAAGCTTTCTTT
>-|TRBV6-1|TRBJ2-7|-
CAILDAEQYF
TGTGCCATCTTAGACGCCGAGCAGTACTTC
>-|TRBV27|TRBJ2-5|-
CASSLTGEVAYF
TGTGCCAGCAGTTTAACGGGAGAAGTGGCTTACTTC
>-|TRBV6-1|TRBJ1-1|TRBD1
CASSEGQGARVNTEAFF
TGTGCCAGCAGTGAGGGACAGGGGGCGCGGGTGAACACTGAAGCTTTCTTT
>few|TRBV29-1|TRBJ2-2|-
CSVGHPNTGELFF
TGCAGCGTTGGACACCCGAACACCGGGGAGCTGTTTTTT
>few|TRBV2|TRBJ1-1|-
CASSDGQDKAEAFF
TGTGCCAGCAGTGATGGTCAGGACAAGGCTGAAGCTTTCTTT
>-|TRBV7-8|TRBJ1-2|-
CASSLWTENYGYTF
TGTGCCAGCAGCCTCTGGACAGAAAATTATGGCTACACCTTC
>-|TRBV7-9|TRBJ2-1|-
CASTHVRRNGMINEQFF
TGTGCCAGCACCCATGTTCGACGAAACGGGATGATAAATGAGCAGTTCTTC
>-|TRBV14|TRBJ2-7|-
CASSQAYLLEQYF
TGTGCCAGCAGCCAAGCCTATTTACTCGAGCAGTACTTC
>-|TRBV19|TRBJ1-1|TRBD1
CASSFQGGPEAFF
TGTGCCAGTAGTTTCCAGGGGGGCCCTGAAGCTTTCTTT
>-|TRBV7-6|TRBJ1-1|-
CASSLDRGNTEAFF
TGTGCCAGCAGCTTAGACCGAGGGAACACTGAAGCTTTCTTT
>-|TRBV2|TRBJ1-5|-
CASSEGGYNQPQHF
TGTGCCAGCAGTGAGGGAGGTTACAATCAGCCCCAGCATTTT
>-|TRBV7-9|TRBJ2-2|-
CASSTNTGELFF
TGTGCCAGCAGCACCAACACCGGGGAGCTGTTTTTT
>-|TRBV15|TRBJ1-2|-
CATSRNRDFYGYTF
TGTGCCACCAGCAGAAACAGGGATTTCTATGGCTACACCTTC
>-|TRBV20-1|TRBJ1-2|-
CSADSPYGYTF
TGCAGTGCCGACAGCCCCTATGGCTACACCTTC
>once|TRBV29-1|TRBJ2-2|-
CSVWSTGELFF
TGCAGCGTATGGTCCACCGGGGAGCTGTTTTTT
>-|TRBV27|TRBJ2-7|-
CASSLLKLDEQYF
TGTGCCAGCAGTCTACTTAAATTGGACGAGCAGTACTTC
>-|TRBV19|TRBJ2-7|-
CASSIGGALEQYF
TGTGCCAGTAGTATTGGTGGGGCTCTCGAGCAGTACTTC
>-|TRBV5-1|TRBJ1-1|-
CASTFRANTEAFF
TGCGCCAGCACCTTCCGGGCTAACACTGAAGCTTTCTTT
>-|TRBV7-9|TRBJ1-5|-
CASSLGVSNQPQHF
TGTGCCAGCAGCTTAGGAGTTAGCAATCAGCCCCAGCATTTT
>-|TRBV6-5|TRBJ1-2|-
CASSSDRSTYNYGYTF
TGTGCCAGCAGTTCCGACAGGAGTACCTATAACTATGGCTACACCTTC
>-|TRBV19|TRBJ2-1|TRBD1
CASSLGDRGEQFF
TGTGCCAGTAGTCTAGGGGACAGGGGTGAGCAGTTCTTC
>-|TRBV27|TRBJ2-1|-
CASSRSGYNEQFF
TGTGCCAGCAGTCGGAGCGGTTACAATGAGCAGTTCTTC
>-|TRBV13|TRBJ2-7|TRBD1
CASSLTGTDTYEQYF
TGTGCCAGCAGCTTAACAGGGACAGACACATACGAGCAGTACTTC
>-|TRBV7-9|TRBJ2-5|TRBD2
CASSLAQREGETQYF
TGTGCCAGCAGCTTAGCTCAGCGGGAGGGTGAGACCCAGTACTTC
>-|TRBV6-1|TRBJ1-2|TRBD1
CASNPQGASGYTF
TGTGCCAGCAATCCACAGGGGGCTTCGGGCTACACCTTC
>-|TRBV19|TRBJ2-3|-
CASSTYRAATDTQYF
TGTGCCAGTAGTACCTACAGGGCCGCTACAGATACGCAGTATTTT
>-|TRBV10-3|TRBJ2-7|-
CAISMDSAGTYEQYF
TGTGCCATCAGCATGGACAGCGCAGGCACCTACGAGCAGTACTTC
>-|TRBV7-3|TRBJ2-1|TRBD2
CASSPSGLAVDEQFF
TGTGCCAGCAGCCCCTCCGGACTAGCGGTCGATGAGCAGTTCTTC
>once|TRBV4-1|TRBJ1-3|-
CASSQGGGTIYF
TGCGCCAGCAGCCAAGGGGGAGGCACCATATATTTT
>-|TRBV7-9|TRBJ1-1|-
CASSGFGGAPNTEAFF
TGTGCCAGCAGCGGCTTTGGCGGGGCCCCGAACACTGAAGCTTTCTTT
>-|TRBV7-9|TRBJ2-3|-
CASSLAYGVSTDTQYF
TGTGCCAGCAGCTTAGCATACGGGGTCTCGACAGATACGCAGTATTTT
>-|TRBV7-9|TRBJ2-1|TRBD2
CASSIFPLGLPSNEQFF
TGTGCCAGCAGCATTTTTCCCTTGGGACTACCCTCCAATGAGCAGTTCTTC
>once|TRBV6-1|TRBJ2-1|TRBD2
CASSASGSFTYNEQFF
TGTGCCAGCAGTGCTAGCGGGAGTTTCACCTACAATGAGCAGTTCTTC
>-|TRBV10-2|TRBJ2-2|-
CASSEWAGNTGELFF
TGCGCCAGCAGTGAGTGGGCAGGGAACACCGGGGAGCTGTTTTTT
>-|TRBV6-5|TRBJ2-1|TRBD1
CASSTPGQGFF
TGTGCCAGCAGTACACCGGGACAGGGGTTCTTC
>-|TRBV7-6|TRBJ2-3|-
CASSILDYSDTQYF
TGTGCCAGCAGCATCCTGGATTACTCAGATACGCAGTATTTT
>-|TRBV5-1|TRBJ2-7|-
CASSFDPTDRISYEQYF
TGCGCCAGCAGCTTCGACCCCACGGATAGAATCTCCTACGAGCAGTACTTC
>-|TRBV9|TRBJ1-1|-
CASSAGQHEAFF
TGTGCCAGCAGCGCCGGACAGCATGAAGCTTTCTTT
>few|TRBV19|TRBJ2-7|-
CASTKFYGAYEQYF
TGTGCCAGCACAAAGTTTTACGGGGCATACGAGCAGTACTTC
>-|TRBV9|TRBJ2-5|TRBD2
CASSVGLAGEETQYF
TGTGCCAGCAGCGTAGGACTAGCGGGTGAAGAGACCCAGTACTTC
>-|TRBV5-5|TRBJ2-1|TRBD2
CASSLGVSGTNEQFF
TGTGCCAGCAGCTTGGGGGTTAGCGGGACCAATGAGCAGTTCTTC